This TCR beta chain originates from a study of CD8 T cells in Susac syndrome. After extraction with the RNeasy kit, about 0.45 to 1 ug of the RNA was reverse transcribed using random hexamers. It was immunoSEQ multiplex PCR that amplified TCR beta CDR3 across 54 Vbeta and 13 Jbeta. TCRdb redid the calling of the immunoSEQ multiplex PCR reads with MiXCR, one entry per CDR3 protein. The table has roughly 200,000 distinct CDR3 sequences, 95% seen once. The authors carried out high-throughput sequencing of TCR beta. They applied it to CD8+ and CD4+ T cells obtained from blood. The multiple sclerosis controls were treatment-naive patients with relapsing-remitting disease that was stable or active. FACS was used to enrich TEMRA cells, whereas the CD8+ and CD4+ T cells were obtained by negative isolation. The CDR3 extends over 15 amino acids. The V and J ends lost 0 bases and 3 bases respectively, with 12 bases between them. CDR1 is SGDLS and CDR2 is YYNGEE in the germline V gene.

The sample was CD8+ T cells from PBMCs. The sequence came from a human donor with multiple sclerosis. This rearrangement joins TRBV9 to TRBJ1-1; possibly TRBD1 for D (6 bases). The CDR3 coding sequence is TGTGCCAGCAGCGTAGTTCAGGGGTCGCACACTGAAGCTTTCTTT. Translated, it gives CASSVVQGSHTEAFF.